The 8 T cell receptor beta chains below all came from one sample that was sequenced in a study of early T cells in non-severe SARS-CoV-2 infection. TCRdb used MiXCR to reprocess the 5' RACE reads, holding one entry per CDR3 protein. The table has around 40,000 distinct CDR3 sequences, around 9.9% seen once. The sequenced sample consisted of whole blood. These receptors originate from an adult who was a healthcare worker with PCR-confirmed SARS-CoV-2 infection or an uninfected control (not recorded which).

This clonotype was seen at least ten times. This chain joins TRBV19 and TRBJ2-7; TRBD2 might be the D (5 bases). Germline V CDR1 and CDR2: LNHDA, SQIVND (reference sequence). V lost 7 bases, J lost 2 bases, and 21 bases lay in between. This CDR3 region has 16 residues. In nucleotides, the CDR3 is TGTGCCAGTATGCGTAGTCTGGACTCTGGCGCCTACGAGCAGTACTTC. Residues: CASMRSLDSGAYEQYF.

This clonotype occurred many times. This sequence joins TRBV5-1 and TRBJ2-1; D gene uncertain. V was cut by 4 bases and J by 0 bases, with 11 bases left in between. CDR1 SGHRS and CDR2 YFSETQ come from the germline V gene. There are 15 residues in the CDR3. The CDR3 loop reads CASSRGFGSYNEQFF. CDR3 bases: TGCGCCAGCAGCCGCGGATTCGGCTCCTACAATGAGCAGTTCTTC.

The chain joins TRBV12-3 or TRBV12-4 to TRBJ2-5; the D gene is possibly TRBD2 (6 bases). The CDR3 spans 15 residues. The germline V and J ends were trimmed by 3 bases and 5 bases, with 16 bases remaining between them. The CDR3 DNA sequence: TGTGCCAGCAGTTTTAGGGGAGGAAACAAGGAGACCCAGTACTTC. Its translation: CASSFRGGNKETQYF.

The V gene is TRBV7-9, the J gene TRBJ2-1; maybe TRBD1 (5 bases). The CDR3 is made up of 14 amino acids. Germline lookup yields CDR1 SEHNR and CDR2 FQNEAQ (reference sequence). Trimming took 3 bases from V and 15 from J, leaving 21 bases between them. CDR3 nucleotides: TGTGCCAGCAGCTTGGGGCTGCCCGATCCTACCGCGTTCTTC. Encoded protein: CASSLGLPDPTAFF.

As concerns this clonotype: With a much larger clone just one base away, this may be a read error. This chain connects TRBV29-1 to TRBJ2-7; no definite D call. CDR3 length: 14 residues. CDR1 is SQVTM and CDR2 is ANQGSEA in the germline V gene. Trimming pared 8 bases from V and 5 bases from J, leaving 22 bases between. The CDR3 DNA is TGCAGCTCCCGGCGGACGCCAGAACCTGACGAGCAGTACTTC. This encodes CSSRRTPEPDEQYF.

This clonotype has a handful of counts. The chain joins TRBV10-3 to TRBJ2-3; D is ambiguous. Germline CDR1 reads ENHRY; CDR2 reads SYGVKD. V was cut by 4 bases and J by 1 base, with 3 bases left in between. This CDR3 comprises 12 residues. The CDR3 region has the DNA TGTGCCATCAGTGGAGGCACAGATACGCAGTATTTT. Its protein is CAISGGTDTQYF.

This clonotype appeared many times. The chain has TRBV5-1 and TRBJ1-1, with D possibly being TRBD1 (5 bases). V lost 0 bases, J lost 1 base, and 7 bases lay in between. Per the germline V gene, CDR1 is SGHRS and CDR2 is YFSETQ. The CDR3 covers 14 residues. The CDR3 nucleotides are TGCGCCAGCAGCTTGGATGGGGGGAACACTGAAGCTTTCTTT. Translation: CASSLDGGNTEAFF.

This clonotype was seen ten or more times. J is TRBJ2-3 and V is TRBV7-9; D unresolved. Trimming took 1 base from V and 0 from J, leaving 8 bases between them. The CDR3 spans 15 residues. CDR1 is SEHNR and CDR2 is FQNEAQ in the germline V gene (reference sequence). CDR3 sequence reads: CASSLEGFSTDTQYF. CDR3 DNA: TGTGCCAGCAGCTTAGAGGGCTTTAGCACAGATACGCAGTATTTT.